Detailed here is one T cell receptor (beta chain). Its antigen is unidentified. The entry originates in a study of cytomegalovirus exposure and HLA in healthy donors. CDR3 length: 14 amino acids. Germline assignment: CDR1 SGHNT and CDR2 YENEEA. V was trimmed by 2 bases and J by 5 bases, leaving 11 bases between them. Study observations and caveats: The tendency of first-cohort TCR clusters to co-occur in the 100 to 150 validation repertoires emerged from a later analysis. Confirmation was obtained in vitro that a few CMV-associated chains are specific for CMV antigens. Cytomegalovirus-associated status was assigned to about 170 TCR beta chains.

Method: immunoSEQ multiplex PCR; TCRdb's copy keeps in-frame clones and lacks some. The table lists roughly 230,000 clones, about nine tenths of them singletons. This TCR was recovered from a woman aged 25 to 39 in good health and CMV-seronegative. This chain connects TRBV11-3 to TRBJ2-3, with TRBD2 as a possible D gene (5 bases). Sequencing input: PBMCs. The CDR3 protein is CASSLRGSGDTQYF. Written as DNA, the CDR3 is TGTGCCAGCAGCTTACGAGGGAGCGGAGATACGCAGTATTTT.